This T cell receptor beta chain comes out of a study of cytomegalovirus exposure and HLA in healthy donors. A remark on this clone: Its antigen is still unknown.

Primers for the PCR totalled 60 Vbeta and 13 Jbeta. Produced via immunoSEQ multiplex PCR; TCRdb's table is partial and in-frame only. This sample's clone table lists about 200,000 clones. Study conclusions and caveats: Most TCR sequences were rare, but some public TCRs occurred in many donors.

The germline gives CDR1 GTSNPN, CDR2 SVGIG (reference sequence). V shed 0 bases and J shed 7 bases, with 15 bases lying between them. The CDR3 is 14 residues long. This clonotype was sampled from a boy aged 5-17 years in good health and CMV-seronegative. Material for sequencing was PBMCs. The chain is built from TRBV30 and TRBJ1-2, with a weak D call TRBD1 (5 bases). The chain's CDR3 is CAWSVIGELVGYTF. For the CDR3, the DNA is TGTGCCTGGAGTGTAATAGGGGAACTGGTTGGCTACACCTTC.